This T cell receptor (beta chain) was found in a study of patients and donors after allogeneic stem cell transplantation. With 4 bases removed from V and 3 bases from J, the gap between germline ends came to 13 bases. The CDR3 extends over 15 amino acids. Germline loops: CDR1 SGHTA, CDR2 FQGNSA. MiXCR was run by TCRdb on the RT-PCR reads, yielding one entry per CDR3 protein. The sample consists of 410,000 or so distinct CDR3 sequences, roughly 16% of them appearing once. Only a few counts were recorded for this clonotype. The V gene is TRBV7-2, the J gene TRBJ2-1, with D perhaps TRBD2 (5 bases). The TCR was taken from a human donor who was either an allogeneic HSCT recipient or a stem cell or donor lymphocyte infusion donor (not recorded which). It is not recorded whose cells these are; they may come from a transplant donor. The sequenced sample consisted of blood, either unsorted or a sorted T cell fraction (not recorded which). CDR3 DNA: TGTGCCAGCAGCTACCGGACTGGTTTCTACAATGAGCAGTTCTTC. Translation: CASSYRTGFYNEQFF. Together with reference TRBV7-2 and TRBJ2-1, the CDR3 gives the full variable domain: GAGVSQSPSNKVTEKGKDVELRCDPISGHTALYWYRQSLGQGLEFLIYFQGNSAPDKSGLPSDRFSAERTGGSVSTLTIQRTQQEDSAVYLCASSYRTGFYNEQFFGPGTRLTVL.